Each of the 26 T cell receptor beta chains below was sequenced from the same sample in a study of blood T cell repertoires in COVID-19. Libraries were prepared by immunoSEQ multiplex PCR; TCRdb keeps only in-frame clonotypes and omits some of them. Among about 150,000 clones listed, roughly nine tenths were seen once. Specimen: peripheral blood. All receptors derive from a man in his fifties or sixties with acute or convalescent COVID-19.

J is TRBJ2-7 and V is TRBV11-3; D gene ambiguous. Per the germline V gene, CDR1 is SGHNT and CDR2 is YENEEA. Trimming took off 0 bases at V and 0 bases at J, with 3 bases between the two ends. This CDR3 region has 13 residues. The CDR3 DNA is TGTGCCAGCAGCTTAGACGGCTCCTACGAGCAGTACTTC. It specifies CASSLDGSYEQYF.

The chain couples TRBV7-3 to TRBJ2-1; 7 bases fit TRBD2. The CDR3 length is 16 residues. Unmatched junction bases numbered 10, after V lost 5 bases and J lost 3 bases. The germline CDR1 and CDR2 sequences are SGHTA and FQGTGA. CDR3 region: CASSLVPGRGYNEQFF. Here the CDR3 DNA reads TGTGCCAGCAGCCTTGTTCCAGGGAGGGGCTACAATGAGCAGTTCTTC.

The gene calls are TRBV24-1 and TRBJ1-2; 7 bases align to TRBD1. CDR1 KGHDR and CDR2 SFDVKD come from the germline V gene. Trimming removed 4 bases from V and 0 bases from J; junction bases left unmatched: 10. This CDR3 comprises 17 residues. CDR3 DNA sequence: TGTGCCACCAGTGACCCGGGACAGTCAACGGCTAACTATGGCTACACCTTC. Translated: CATSDPGQSTANYGYTF.

The chain uses TRBV12-5 and TRBJ2-7, with TRBD2 matching over 8 bases. The CDR3 runs to 15 residues. Trimming cost V 6 bases and J 3 bases; bases outside gene matches: 10. Germline assignment: CDR1 LGHNT and CDR2 FRNRAP. Written as DNA, the CDR3 is TGTGCTAGTGGCCAGACTAGCGAGTTTTTCTACGAGCAGTACTTC. Protein: CASGQTSEFFYEQYF. Together with reference TRBV12-5 and TRBJ2-7, the CDR3 gives the full variable domain: DARVTQTPRHKVTEMGQEVTMRCQPILGHNTVFWYRQTMMQGLELLAYFRNRAPLDDSGMPKDRFSAEMPDATLATLKIQPSEPRDSAVYFCASGQTSEFFYEQYFGPGTRLTVT.

This clone has a single count. The rearrangement uses TRBV20-1 and TRBJ2-1; D remains ambiguous. From germline, CDR1 is DFQATT and CDR2 SNEGSKA (reference sequence). Trimming took off 5 bases at V and 3 bases at J, with 5 bases between the two ends. The CDR3 consists of 11 residues. The DNA of the CDR3 is TGCAGTGCTCGTAACTACAATGAGCAGTTCTTC. Its protein is CSARNYNEQFF.

The chain employs TRBV5-1 and TRBJ1-2; 9 bases align to TRBD1. The germline V gene has CDR1 SGHRS and CDR2 YFSETQ. The CDR3 is made up of 14 amino acids. The ends lost 2 bases at V and 5 bases at J; junction bases unmatched: 4. The CDR3 bases are TGCGCCAGCAGCTTTTTGGACAGGGGATATGGCTACACCTTC. Translated: CASSFLDRGYGYTF.

The chain uses TRBV5-1 and TRBJ2-7; no clear D gene. Germline V CDR1 and CDR2: SGHRS, YFSETQ. CDR3 length: 13 amino acids. The V end lost 6 bases, the J end lost 4 bases, and 14 bases lay between the germline ends. In DNA, the CDR3 is TGCGCCAGCAAATTTAGTATTAGTTACGAGCAGTACTTC. Amino acids: CASKFSISYEQYF. Combining the CDR3 with reference TRBV5-1 and TRBJ2-7 gives the whole variable domain KAGVTQTPRYLIKTRGQQVTLSCSPISGHRSVSWYQQTPGQGLQFLFEYFSETQRNKGNFPGRFSGRQFSNSRSEMNVSTLELGDSALYLCASKFSISYEQYFGPGTRLTVT.

In the case of this clone: The sample contains more than one DNA sequence encoding this CDR3. The rearrangement uses TRBV7-3 and TRBJ2-3; unclear D gene. This CDR3 comprises 13 residues. CDR1 and CDR2 (germline): SGHTA, FQGTGA. Trimming left V 2 bases short and J 3 bases short, with 6 bases between. The CDR3 bases are TGTGCCAGCAGCTTATCGGTAACAGATACGCAGTATTTT. Protein product: CASSLSVTDTQYF.

This chain links TRBV6-2 or TRBV6-3 with TRBJ1-5, with 8 bases matching TRBD1. CDR3 size: 16 residues. V was clipped by 2 bases and J by 5 bases; unmatched bases: 8. CDR1 is MNHEY and CDR2 is SVGEGT in the germline V gene. The CDR3 sequence: CASSYRGTGWDQPQHF. The CDR3 DNA follows: TGTGCCAGCAGTTACCGTGGGACAGGTTGGGATCAGCCCCAGCATTTT.

This clone was seen a single time. V usage is TRBV19 and J usage is TRBJ1-1; possible D gene TRBD1, 6 bases. Between the trimmed V and J ends, which lost 3 bases and 10 bases, there was a span of 15 bases. The CDR3 runs to 13 residues. The germline V gene has CDR1 LNHDA and CDR2 SQIVND (reference sequence). The CDR3 sequence: CASSMTTGLGAFF. The DNA of the CDR3 is TGTGCCAGTAGTATGACGACAGGATTGGGAGCTTTCTTT.

The rearrangement joins TRBV28 to TRBJ2-7; 7 bases line up with TRBD1. The CDR3 spans 16 residues. Germline CDR1 is MDHEN and CDR2 is SYDVKM. The V and J ends lost 6 bases and 5 bases, in that order; junction bases with no gene match: 16. The CDR3 protein is CASSLHRQGIRNEQYF. The CDR3 bases are TGTGCCAGCAGCCTCCATAGACAGGGTATTCGGAACGAGCAGTACTTC.

Of note for this clone: Germline and junction disagree at one end, which may indicate a read error. This sequence joins TRBV7-7 and TRBJ2-5; possible D gene TRBD1, 5 bases. Germline assignment: CDR1 SSHAT and CDR2 FNYEAQ (reference sequence). This CDR3 contains 16 residues. The CDR3 reads CASSLRPGHYQETQYF. CDR3 nucleotides: TGTGCTAGCAGCTTAAGGCCAGGACACTACCAAGAGACCCAGTACTTC.

The J gene is TRBJ1-3, the V gene TRBV28, with 8 positions matching TRBD1. The CDR3 extends over 15 amino acids. V was pared by 7 bases and J by 4 bases, with 9 bases of the junction left unmatched. Germline CDR1 is MDHEN and CDR2 is SYDVKM. For the CDR3, the DNA is TGTGCCAGCATCTCGGGACAGGTTTCAGGAAACACCATATATTTT. It encodes CASISGQVSGNTIYF.

Comment on this clone: The same CDR3 arises from other DNA sequences in this sample as well. CDR3 in amino acids: CASSPGLNYGYTF. In DNA form, the CDR3 reads TGTGCCAGCTCACCAGGCCTTAACTATGGCTACACCTTC. The chain links TRBV18 to TRBJ1-2; no definite D call. CDR3 length: 13 amino acids. The ends were cut back, 2 bases at V and 1 base at J, with 5 bases in the middle. Germline V gives CDR1 KGHSH, CDR2 LQKENI.

This chain uses TRBV6-5 with TRBJ1-1, with TRBD1 matching over 7 bases. Unmatched junction bases numbered 10, after V lost 6 bases and J lost 3 bases. The germline CDR1 and CDR2 sequences are MNHEY and SVGAGI. The CDR3 is 15 amino acids. As DNA, the CDR3 is TGTGCCAGCAGACCAGGGGGTGCCGGTGACACTGAAGCTTTCTTT. It is translated as CASRPGGAGDTEAFF.

The chain joins TRBV27 to TRBJ2-7, with 7 bases that match TRBD1. Trimming cost V 3 bases and J 2 bases; bases outside gene matches: 4. The CDR3 has 14 amino acids. Germline V gene data show CDR1 as MNHEY and CDR2 as SMNVEV (reference sequence). CDR3 sequence: CASSLTGKPYEQYV. DNA of the CDR3: TGTGCCAGCAGTTTGACAGGGAAACCCTACGAGCAGTACGTC.

V usage is TRBV5-1 and J usage is TRBJ1-6; 12 bases fit TRBD1. Germline V gene lookup returns CDR1 SGHRS and CDR2 YFSETQ. CDR3 length: 16 residues. Trimming took 4 bases from V and 6 from J; bases not matched to a gene: 5. The CDR3 nucleotides read TGCGCCAGCAGCGCGGGACAGGGGGCGAGTAATTCACCCCTCCACTTT. Its translation: CASSAGQGASNSPLHF.

The chain has TRBV5-1 and TRBJ1-2, with D perhaps matching TRBD1 (5 bases). Trimming took off 2 bases at V and 6 bases at J, with 20 bases between the two ends. This CDR3 has 16 amino acids. Germline values: CDR1 SGHRS, CDR2 YFSETQ. CDR3 DNA: TGCGCCAGCAGCTTCGGGGGAGAGGGTTATGGGAATGGCTACACCTTC. Its translation: CASSFGGEGYGNGYTF.

The chain joins TRBV5-1 to TRBJ2-5; 10 bases are shared with TRBD2. This CDR3 contains 13 residues. The J segment lost 4 bases and the V segment lost 6 bases, leaving 3 bases of the junction unmatched. Germline V gene data show CDR1 as SGHRS and CDR2 as YFSETQ. CDR3 protein: CASKRGGGETQYF. The CDR3 coding sequence is TGCGCCAGCAAGCGGGGGGGCGGAGAGACCCAGTACTTC.

V gene TRBV7-9 combines with J gene TRBJ2-1, with D perhaps matching TRBD1 (6 bases). CDR1 and CDR2 from the germline V gene are SEHNR and FQNEAQ (reference sequence). This CDR3 comprises 18 residues. Trimming shortened V by 2 bases and J by 4 bases, and 21 bases separated the two germline ends. DNA for the CDR3: TGTGCCAGCAGCTTACCCCCAGGGGTGGCCCCCACTTACAATGAGCAGTTCTTC. Translation gives CASSLPPGVAPTYNEQFF.

The sample holds a few counts of this clone. The rearrangement uses TRBV23-1 and TRBJ2-5; D may be TRBD1 (5 bases). TRBV23-1 is noted as an ORF with a role that remains uncertain. Trimming stripped 0 bases from V and 1 base from J, with 15 bases between. The CDR3 covers 17 residues. The CDR3 region is CASSQSVGHPAQETQYF. CDR3 nucleotide sequence: TGCGCCAGCAGTCAATCTGTCGGACACCCTGCCCAAGAGACCCAGTACTTC.

The chain couples TRBV27 to TRBJ2-5, with 9 bases lining up with TRBD1. The CDR3 runs 17 residues. V was clipped by 6 bases and J by 3 bases; unmatched bases: 14. The germline CDR1 and CDR2 sequences are MNHEY and SMNVEV (reference sequence). The CDR3: CASSRIPRGQGKETQYF. The CDR3 DNA follows: TGTGCCAGCAGCCGAATTCCCCGGGGACAGGGAAAAGAGACCCAGTACTTC.

This clone was detected once. The chain joins TRBV28 to TRBJ1-1; 8 bases agree with TRBD1. The CDR3 is made up of 14 amino acids. Germline CDR1 reads MDHEN; CDR2 reads SYDVKM. Trimming took 4 bases from V and 1 from J; bases not matched to a gene: 2. The CDR3 coding sequence is TGTGCCAGCAGTTATACAGGGGGGAACACTGAAGCTTTCTTT. It codes for CASSYTGGNTEAFF.

The V and J genes are TRBV21-1 and TRBJ1-6. TRBV21-1 is a known pseudogene. This CDR3 has 17 amino acids. CDR3: CASSSRVHPRPNSPLHF. CDR3 bases: TGTGCCAGCAGTTCTCGAGTGCATCCGAGGCCCAATTCACCCCTCCACTTT.

The V call is TRBV18, the J call TRBJ2-1; no definite D call. The CDR3 has 14 amino acids. Trimming removed 4 bases at V and 5 bases at J, with 12 bases between. Germline V gene sequence: CDR1 KGHSH, CDR2 LQKENI. The CDR3 reads CASSRLGDHNEQFF. In nucleotides, the CDR3 is TGTGCCAGCTCACGGCTAGGCGATCACAATGAGCAGTTCTTC.

Remarks on this clone: Here the CDR3 omits its conserved ending phenylalanine or tryptophan, so a read error is the likely source. The DNA is omitted, as the CDR3 cannot be located on it reliably, and the CDR3 follows TCRdb's listing. The chain uses TRBV5-6 and TRBJ1-1; TRBD1 is the table's D call and was not checked against the DNA. The CDR3 region is 11 residues in length, termini included. Germline V CDR1 and CDR2: SGHDT, YYEEEE. CDR3 sequence reads: CASSRTGQQII.